This T cell receptor (beta chain) was identified in a study of blood T cell repertoires in COVID-19. On the study more broadly: Some COVID-19 samples were acute and others convalescent; all came from the United States, Italy and Spain. T cells, B-cell-depleted T cells, or PBMCs supplied cDNA or gDNA.

Per the authors' pipeline: The authors estimated nucleated cell counts from reference gene primer amplification. The data were produced by immunoSEQ multiplex PCR, yet TCRdb's version contains in-frame clones alone and is incomplete. V and J calls and clone size come straight from that table; D and trimming were deduced from the DNA. The data show some 250,000 clones, with about 86% seen just once and about 2.9% held by the top ten. After removal of 2 bases from V and 9 bases from J, the junction contained 12 bases not matched to a gene. CDR3 length: 16 amino acids. The gene calls are TRBV6-7 and TRBJ2-1; 8 positions agree with TRBD1. TRBV6-7 is an open reading frame, and its role is uncertain. The sequenced sample was peripheral blood. This sequence was found in a woman aged 55-75 years with active or convalescent COVID-19. The CDR3 reads CASSYLDRGIDSEQFF. CDR3 in DNA: TGTGCCAGCAGTTACCTCGACAGGGGTATCGATAGTGAGCAGTTCTTC.